This T cell receptor (beta chain) was observed in a study of graft-versus-host responses after intestinal transplantation (dated by TCRdb to the early 2020s). Turning to the overall study: The transplants that recipients got were multivisceral, liver-intestinal, or isolated intestinal. Alloreactive clones were identified by sequencing pre-transplant mixed lymphocyte reaction products and comparing these products with unstimulated pre-transplant donor and recipient T cells. A peak of at least 4% donor T cells among recipient peripheral blood mononuclear cells was the definition used for donor T cell macrochimerism. The cohort enrolled about two dozen intestinal transplant recipients including one retransplant, and a few patients lacking pretransplant specimens were excluded. Every recipient was given anti-thymocyte globulin induction, followed by about three years of maintenance tacrolimus and steroids. After intestinal transplantation, graft-versus-host and host-versus-graft alloreactive T cell clones were followed in the graft, circulation and bone marrow using bulk TCR-beta CDR3 sequencing. Samples from three later patients were sequenced in-house on an Illumina MiSeq with MiXCR processing rather than by the commercial service.

V is shortened by 2 bases, J by 3 bases, and the region joining them spans 20 bases. CDR3 length: 18 amino acids, cysteine to phenylalanine. Only CDR3 DNA remains: 54 bases, in frame from the first base. The germline V gene (reference sequence) sets CDR1 to LNHDA and CDR2 to SQIVND. This sample's time point label indicates: cells obtained before transplantation from donor or recipient. CD3+CD4+ and CD3+CD8+ populations were FACS-sorted from unstimulated pre-transplant donor and recipient cells taken from spleen or lymph nodes. Library preparation used the immunoSEQ multiplex PCR assay. In most patients, genomic DNA was isolated using the Qiagen DNeasy Blood and Tissue Kit and sent frozen to Adaptive Biotechnologies for TCR sequencing. High-throughput TCR-beta CDR3 sequencing of genomic DNA from most patients was performed by Adaptive Biotechnologies. On the study's bioinformatics: TCR sequencing data for approximately 19 patients were retrieved from Adaptive's ImmunoSEQ software; a few other patients were processed with MiXCR and VDJtools. To correct CD4 versus CD8 sorting errors, any sequence found in both subsets at a frequency ratio below 5:1 was removed. Because the origin of CDR3 nucleotide sequences shared between donor and recipient could not be assigned, those sequences were removed. At least 2-fold expansion over unstimulated cells and a minimum CFSE-low frequency of 0.002% (template counts) or 0.001% (read counts) were required for clones to be classified as alloreactive. Clones were considered mappable if detected in sequenced pre-transplant spleen, lymph node, or MLR CFSE-low populations of the donor or recipient. The cumulative frequency of alloreactive clones was calculated as a percentage of all sequences, weighted by copy number. This immuneACCESS table, as held by TCRdb, lists in-frame sequences with V and J called but not all clones. Of the missing ones, under half trace to an unresolved V gene in checked studies; the others have no known cause. V, J and clone size derive from that table, while D and trimming were established from the DNA sequence. The sample has about 89,000 clones on record, about 92% of them singletons. The leading ten clones occupy roughly 2% of the sample.

Results the study describes overall, beyond this receptor: GvH clones were found in recipient bone marrow, and some of the GvH clones appeared earlier in ileal mucosa or blood, which is consistent with an intestinal mucosal origin. Early after transplant, peak levels of circulating GvH clones were found to be associated with declines in HvG clones. Patients with donor T cell macrochimerism had high GvH to HvG T cell clonal ratios in their allografts. The conclusions were limited by the relatively low number and heterogeneity of the intestinal transplant patients.

A word on this clone: The antigen it recognizes is unknown. Base quality data are lacking; no much larger clone is found one base away.

Source: unstimulated CD8+ T cells sorted from spleen or lymph node cells, taken before intestinal transplant. In this chain, TRBV19 is recombined with TRBJ2-1; confidence is insufficient to name the D gene. The source is a human donor who received an intestinal transplant. The CDR3 protein: CASSIIPSTEFLYNEQFF. The bases read TGTGCCAGTAGTATAATCCCCTCCACAGAGTTCCTCTACAATGAGCAGTTCTTC.